This record looks at one T cell receptor (beta chain) sequence and its context. Authors' processing steps: Estimation of nucleated cell counts was performed using reference gene primer amplification. Clones were read by immunoSEQ multiplex PCR, and TCRdb kept only the in-frame ones, dropping some. V and J calls and clone size follow that table, whereas D and trimming were derived from the DNA. The sample contains about 190,000 clones, just under 80% of which appear only once. This sample is drawn from a study of blood T cell repertoires in COVID-19. Study-wide context: Both acute and convalescent COVID-19 samples were obtained from the United States, Italy and Spain. PBMCs, B-cell-depleted T cells, or T cells were the source of the cDNA or gDNA that made up the material.

The sample comprised peripheral blood. The source of this sequence is a woman aged 80 or over with active or convalescent COVID-19.

CDR3 region: CASSQVTGDSGYTF. CDR3 nucleotide sequence: TGCGCCAGCAGCCAAGTGACAGGGGATTCGGGCTACACCTTC. The chain carries TRBV4-3 and TRBJ1-2; TRBD1 agrees at 8 bases. The CDR3 is made up of 14 amino acids. Germline CDR1 LGHNA, CDR2 YSLEER. Unmatched junction bases numbered 6, after V lost 1 base and J lost 8 bases.